This T cell receptor (beta chain) was identified in a study of blood T cell repertoires in COVID-19. About the study: There were acute and convalescent COVID-19 samples, and they came from the United States, Italy and Spain.

Authors' methods: How many nucleated cells were present was estimated from reference gene primer amplification. Clones were sequenced by immunoSEQ multiplex PCR, and TCRdb holds only the in-frame ones, with some missing. That table furnishes V, J and clone size, whereas the DNA furnished D and trimming. The sample shows approximately 260,000 clones, roughly 87% of them seen only once. This TCR was sampled from a woman aged 40-49 years who had recovered from COVID-19. What was sequenced was peripheral blood.

Here the CDR3 DNA reads TGCAGCGTGGGATGGGGGGGAGAAGCTTTCTTT. Protein: CSVGWGGEAFF. This sequence joins TRBV29-1 and TRBJ1-1; tentative D call: TRBD1 (5 bases). The V and J ends lost 6 bases and 8 bases respectively, with 13 bases between them. The CDR3 totals 11 residues. From germline, CDR1 is SQVTM and CDR2 ANQGSEA.